This T cell receptor beta chain came from a study of Ad26.COV2.S vaccination and SARS-CoV-2 variants. Study details: Donor participated within the Ad26.COV2.S arm of the COV1001 trial. Administration of Ad26.COV2.S was intramuscular, either once or twice 56 days apart.

Study-level findings and limits: Spike-specific TCR breadth in vaccine recipients exceeded that seen in placebo recipients.

Sequencing was performed with immunoSEQ multiplex PCR; in TCRdb, only in-frame clones are kept and a portion is missing. The table shows some 320,000 clones, with around 83% occurring only once. The CDR3 runs to 12 residues. Germline CDR1 reads MNHEY; CDR2 reads SVGAGI. Trimming took off 4 bases at V and 4 bases at J, with 7 bases between the two ends. Treatment specified: roughly 19 received Ad26.COV2.S at low or high dose, single or two shots; 5 received placebo; per-sample allocation not given. All samples were drawn on day 63, counting from the first vaccine or placebo injection. Donor was an adult aged 18-55 years in Boston. With regard to this clone: No antigen is known for it.

The V call is TRBV6-5, the J call TRBJ2-5, with D unresolved. The specimen comprised peripheral blood, sampled in a trial of Ad26.COV2.S vaccine versus placebo. The TCR originated in a person aged 18-60 years who received the Ad26.COV2.S COVID-19 vaccine or a placebo. In DNA, the CDR3 is TGTGCCAGCAGTTCAGTCTCAGAGACCCAGTACTTC. It specifies CASSSVSETQYF.